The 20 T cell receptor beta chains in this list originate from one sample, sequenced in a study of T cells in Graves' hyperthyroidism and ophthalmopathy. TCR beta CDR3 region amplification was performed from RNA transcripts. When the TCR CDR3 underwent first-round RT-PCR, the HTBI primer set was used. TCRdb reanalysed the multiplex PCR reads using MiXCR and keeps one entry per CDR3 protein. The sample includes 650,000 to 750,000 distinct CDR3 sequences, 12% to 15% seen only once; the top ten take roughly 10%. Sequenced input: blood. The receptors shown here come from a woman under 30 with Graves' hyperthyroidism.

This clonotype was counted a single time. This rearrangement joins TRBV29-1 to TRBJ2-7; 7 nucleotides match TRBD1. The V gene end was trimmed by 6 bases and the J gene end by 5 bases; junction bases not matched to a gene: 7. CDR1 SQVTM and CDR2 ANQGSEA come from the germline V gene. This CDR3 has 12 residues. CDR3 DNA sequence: TGCAGCGTCGTGGTCAGGGGGAACGAGCAGTACTTC. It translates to CSVVVRGNEQYF.

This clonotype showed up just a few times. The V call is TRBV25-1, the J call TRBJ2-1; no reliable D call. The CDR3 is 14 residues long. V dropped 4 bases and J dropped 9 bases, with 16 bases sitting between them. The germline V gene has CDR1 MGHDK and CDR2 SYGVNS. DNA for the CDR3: TGTGCCAGCAGTGTGTTGTGGACGTCTGGTGAGCAGTTCTTC. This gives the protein CASSVLWTSGEQFF.

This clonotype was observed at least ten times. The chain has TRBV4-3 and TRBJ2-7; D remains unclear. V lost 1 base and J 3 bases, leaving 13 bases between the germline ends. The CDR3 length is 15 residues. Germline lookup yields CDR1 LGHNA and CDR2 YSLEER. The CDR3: CASSQVPGSGYEQYF. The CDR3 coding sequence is TGCGCCAGCAGCCAAGTTCCAGGATCAGGCTACGAGCAGTACTTC.

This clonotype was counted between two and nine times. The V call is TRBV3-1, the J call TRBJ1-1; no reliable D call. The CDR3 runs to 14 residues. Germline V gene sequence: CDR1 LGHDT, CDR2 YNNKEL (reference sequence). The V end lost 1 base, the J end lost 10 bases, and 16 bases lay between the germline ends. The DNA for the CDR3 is TGTGCCAGCAGCCAAGTATCGGCCCAGTTACCAGCTTTCTTT. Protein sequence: CASSQVSAQLPAFF.

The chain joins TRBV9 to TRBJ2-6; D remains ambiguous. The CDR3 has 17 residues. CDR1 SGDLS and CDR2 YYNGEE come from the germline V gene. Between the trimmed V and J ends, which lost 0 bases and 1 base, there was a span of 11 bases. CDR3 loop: CASSVGILTSGANVLTF. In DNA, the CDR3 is TGTGCCAGCAGCGTAGGGATCCTAACTTCTGGGGCCAACGTCCTGACTTTC.

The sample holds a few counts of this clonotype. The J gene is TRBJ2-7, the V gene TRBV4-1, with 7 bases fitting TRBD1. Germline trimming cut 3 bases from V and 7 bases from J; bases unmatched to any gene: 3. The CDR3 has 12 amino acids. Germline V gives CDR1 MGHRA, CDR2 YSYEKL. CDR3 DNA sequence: TGCGCCAGCAGCCATATCAGGGGGGAGCAGTACTTC. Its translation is CASSHIRGEQYF.

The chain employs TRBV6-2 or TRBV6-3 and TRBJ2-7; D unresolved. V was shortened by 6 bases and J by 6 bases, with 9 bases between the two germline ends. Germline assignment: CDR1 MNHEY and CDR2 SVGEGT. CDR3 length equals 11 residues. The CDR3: CASSQSREQYF. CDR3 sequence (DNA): TGTGCCAGCAGCCAATCCCGCGAGCAGTACTTC.

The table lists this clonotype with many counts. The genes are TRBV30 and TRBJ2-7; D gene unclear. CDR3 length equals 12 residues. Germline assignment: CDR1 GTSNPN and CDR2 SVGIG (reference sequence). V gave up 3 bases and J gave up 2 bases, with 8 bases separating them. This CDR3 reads CAWRVTAYEQYF. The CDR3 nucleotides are TGTGCCTGGAGGGTAACGGCCTACGAGCAGTACTTC.

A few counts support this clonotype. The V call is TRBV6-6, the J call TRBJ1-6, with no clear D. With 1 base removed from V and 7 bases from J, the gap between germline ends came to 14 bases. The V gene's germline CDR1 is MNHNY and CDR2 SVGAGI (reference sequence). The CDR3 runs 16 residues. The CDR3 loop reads CASSYFPGSANSPLHF. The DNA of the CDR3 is TGTGCCAGCAGTTACTTCCCTGGCAGTGCGAATTCACCCCTCCACTTT.

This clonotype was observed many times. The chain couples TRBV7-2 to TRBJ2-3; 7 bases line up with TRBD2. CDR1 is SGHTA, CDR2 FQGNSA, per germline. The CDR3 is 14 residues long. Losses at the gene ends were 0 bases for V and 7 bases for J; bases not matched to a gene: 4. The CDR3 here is CASSLAGGKHTQYF. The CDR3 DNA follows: TGTGCCAGCAGCTTAGCGGGGGGGAAACATACGCAGTATTTT.

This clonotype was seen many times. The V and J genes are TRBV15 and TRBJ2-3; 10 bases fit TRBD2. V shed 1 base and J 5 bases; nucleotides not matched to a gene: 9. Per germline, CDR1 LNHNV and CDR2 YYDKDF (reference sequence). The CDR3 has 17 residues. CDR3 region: CATSRGVSASGRDTQYF. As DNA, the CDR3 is TGTGCCACCAGCAGAGGAGTTTCGGCTAGCGGGAGAGATACGCAGTATTTT.

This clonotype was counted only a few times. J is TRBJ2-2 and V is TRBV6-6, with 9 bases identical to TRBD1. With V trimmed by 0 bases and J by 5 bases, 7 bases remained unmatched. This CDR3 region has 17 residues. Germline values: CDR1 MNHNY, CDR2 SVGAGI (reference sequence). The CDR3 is CASSYSPRQGVTGELFF. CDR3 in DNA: TGTGCCAGCAGTTACTCGCCCCGACAGGGGGTGACCGGGGAGCTGTTTTTT.

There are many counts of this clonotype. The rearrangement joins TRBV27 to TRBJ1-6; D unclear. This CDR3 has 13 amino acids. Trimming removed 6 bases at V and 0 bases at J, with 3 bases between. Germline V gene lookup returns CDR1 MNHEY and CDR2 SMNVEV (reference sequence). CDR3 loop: CASRGSYNSPLHF. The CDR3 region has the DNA TGTGCCAGCAGGGGCTCCTATAATTCACCCCTCCACTTT.

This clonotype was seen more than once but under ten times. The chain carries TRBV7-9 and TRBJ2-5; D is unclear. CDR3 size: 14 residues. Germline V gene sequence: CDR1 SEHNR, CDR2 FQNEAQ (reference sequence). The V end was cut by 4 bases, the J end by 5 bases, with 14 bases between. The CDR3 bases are TGTGCCAGCAGCTCGGTATGGGCATACGAGACCCAGTACTTC. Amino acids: CASSSVWAYETQYF.

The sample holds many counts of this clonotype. The CDR3 here is CASSLTGRALVGSYNEQFF. In DNA form, the CDR3 reads TGTGCCAGCAGCCTAACCGGGAGGGCCCTCGTGGGCTCCTACAATGAGCAGTTCTTC. The V and J genes are TRBV12-3 or TRBV12-4 and TRBJ2-1; 8 bases match TRBD2. V was pared by 6 bases and J by 0 bases, with 16 bases of the junction left unmatched. This CDR3 is built from 19 residues.

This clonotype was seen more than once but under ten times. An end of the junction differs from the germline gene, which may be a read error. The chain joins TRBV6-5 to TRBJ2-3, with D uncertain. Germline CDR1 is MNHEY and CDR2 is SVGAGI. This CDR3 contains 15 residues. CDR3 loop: CAGSYSAATTDTQYF. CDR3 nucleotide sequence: TGTGCCGGCAGTTACTCGGCAGCGACCACAGATACGCAGTATTTT.

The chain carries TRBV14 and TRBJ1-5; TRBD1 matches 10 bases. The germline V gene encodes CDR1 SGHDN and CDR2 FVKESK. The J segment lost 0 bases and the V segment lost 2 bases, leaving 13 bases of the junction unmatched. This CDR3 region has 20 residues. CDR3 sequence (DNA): TGTGCCAGCAGCCAACCCGCCCGGGACAGGGGATTCTTTAGCAATCAGCCCCAGCATTTT. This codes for CASSQPARDRGFFSNQPQHF.

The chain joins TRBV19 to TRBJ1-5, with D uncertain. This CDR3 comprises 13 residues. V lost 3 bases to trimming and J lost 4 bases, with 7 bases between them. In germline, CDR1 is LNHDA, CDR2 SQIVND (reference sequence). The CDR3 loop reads CASSIHLNQPQHF. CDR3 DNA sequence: TGTGCCAGTAGTATTCACCTTAATCAGCCCCAGCATTTT. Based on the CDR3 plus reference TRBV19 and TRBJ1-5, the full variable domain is DGGITQSPKYLFRKEGQNVTLSCEQNLNHDAMYWYRQDPGQGLRLIYYSQIVNDFQKGDIAEGYSVSREKKESFPLTVTSAQKNPTAFYLCASSIHLNQPQHFGDGTRLSIL.

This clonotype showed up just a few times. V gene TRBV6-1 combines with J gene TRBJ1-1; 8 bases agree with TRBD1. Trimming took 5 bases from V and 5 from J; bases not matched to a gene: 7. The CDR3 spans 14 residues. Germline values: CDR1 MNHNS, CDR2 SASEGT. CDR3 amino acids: CASSFRQGKTEAFF. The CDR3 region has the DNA TGTGCCAGCAGTTTCCGACAGGGGAAAACTGAAGCTTTCTTT.

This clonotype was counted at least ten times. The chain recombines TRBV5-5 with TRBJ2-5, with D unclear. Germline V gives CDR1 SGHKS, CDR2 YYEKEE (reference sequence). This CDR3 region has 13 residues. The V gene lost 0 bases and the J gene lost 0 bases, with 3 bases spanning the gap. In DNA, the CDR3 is TGTGCCAGCAGCTTGGTGGACCAAGAGACCCAGTACTTC. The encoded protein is CASSLVDQETQYF.